The 20 T cell receptor beta chains in this list originate from one sample, sequenced in a study of blood T cell repertoires in COVID-19. Sequenced by immunoSEQ multiplex PCR; TCRdb stores in-frame clones only, minus some. The sample contains 150,000 to 200,000 clones, less than 90% of which appear only once. The source material was PBMCs or T cells enriched from blood (not recorded which). Receptors originate from a human donor with acute COVID-19. The donor label of this sample is uncertain.

There are a few counts of this clone. The identical CDR3 is also encoded by other nucleotide sequences in the sample. The chain recombines TRBV6-5 with TRBJ1-2, with no clear D. The CDR3 has 13 residues. V was cut by 2 bases and J by 2 bases, with 6 bases left in between. The germline V gene has CDR1 MNHEY and CDR2 SVGAGI. CDR3 DNA: TGTGCCAGCAGTTACGGGCAGAACTATGGCTACACCTTC. This translates into CASSYGQNYGYTF.

The V and J genes are TRBV6-5 and TRBJ2-2; no clear D gene. The germline V gene encodes CDR1 MNHEY and CDR2 SVGAGI. The germline V and J ends were trimmed by 4 bases and 6 bases, with 3 bases remaining between them. The CDR3 extends over 11 amino acids. CDR3 region: CASSSPGELFF. The CDR3 DNA reads as TGTGCCAGCAGTTCTCCCGGGGAGCTGTTTTTT.

The genes are TRBV30 and TRBJ2-7, with D unclear. Germline V gene lookup returns CDR1 GTSNPN and CDR2 SVGIG (reference sequence). Trimming cost V 1 base and J 4 bases, with 8 bases left between them. The CDR3 sequence is 12 residues long. The CDR3 reads CAWSGTAYEQYF. The DNA for the CDR3 is TGTGCCTGGAGTGGCACAGCATACGAGCAGTACTTC.

The chain couples TRBV9 to TRBJ2-7; 9 positions match TRBD1. Germline V gene lookup returns CDR1 SGDLS and CDR2 YYNGEE. The V and J ends lost 4 bases and 2 bases, in that order; junction bases with no gene match: 7. The CDR3 is 15 amino acids. This CDR3 is CASSPGQGPAYEQYF. In nucleotides, the CDR3 is TGTGCCAGCAGCCCCGGACAGGGGCCAGCCTACGAGCAGTACTTC.

The J gene is TRBJ1-1, the V gene TRBV18; D remains unclear. The CDR3 is 13 amino acids. CDR1 is KGHSH and CDR2 is LQKENI in the germline V gene. Deletions cut 5 bases from V and 0 bases from J, with 7 bases between. CDR3 in DNA: TGTGCCAGCTCAACTAAAGTGAACACTGAAGCTTTCTTT. It is translated as CASSTKVNTEAFF.

V is TRBV25-1 and J is TRBJ2-2, with a tentative D call TRBD2 (5 bases). The CDR3 sequence is 17 residues long. V lost 2 bases, J lost 6 bases, and 19 bases lay in between. Germline values: CDR1 MGHDK, CDR2 SYGVNS. The CDR3 sequence: CASSEILVFGNPGELFF. The DNA for the CDR3 is TGTGCCAGCAGTGAAATCTTGGTTTTCGGGAATCCCGGGGAGCTGTTTTTT.

The V gene is TRBV2, the J gene TRBJ1-2, with D possibly TRBD1 on 6 matching bases. V was shortened by 3 bases and J by 4 bases, with 15 bases between the two germline ends. CDR1 is SNHLY and CDR2 is FYNNEI in the germline V gene. This CDR3 is 15 amino acids long. The CDR3 DNA reads TGTGCCAGCAGTGAGTTAGAGGACAGTCTCTATGGCTACACCTTC. Protein product: CASSELEDSLYGYTF.

J is TRBJ2-6 and V is TRBV7-3; possibly TRBD2 for D (5 bases). Germline V CDR1 and CDR2: SGHTA, FQGTGA. Trimming took off 4 bases at V and 2 bases at J, with 9 bases between the two ends. The CDR3 covers 15 residues. The CDR3 nucleotides are TGTGCCAGCAGCTCGCACGGGGCTGGGGCCAACGTCCTGACTTTC. Translation: CASSSHGAGANVLTF.

This clone was seen a few times. The rearrangement links TRBV6-2 or TRBV6-3 to TRBJ2-7; D possibly corresponds to TRBD1 (5 bases). V was clipped by 2 bases and J by 0 bases, with 11 bases between them. The CDR3 loop spans 15 amino acids. Germline V gives CDR1 MNHEY, CDR2 SVGEGT. The CDR3 sequence: CASSYEQGTSYEQYF. The CDR3, as DNA: TGTGCCAGCAGTTACGAGCAGGGTACCTCCTACGAGCAGTACTTC.

The table lists this clone with a count of one. The gene calls are TRBV11-2 and TRBJ2-7; 8 bases are a match to TRBD2. The V gene's germline CDR1 is SGHAT and CDR2 FQNNGV. Trimming at V came to 1 base and at J to 5 bases, leaving 10 bases not matched to a gene. The CDR3 sequence is 16 residues long. CDR3 DNA sequence: TGTGCCAGCAGCTTAGTCGGGGGGGGAATATCCCACGAGCAGTACTTC. Protein sequence: CASSLVGGGISHEQYF.

The genes are TRBV6-2 or TRBV6-3 and TRBJ2-1; 8 nucleotides align to TRBD1. Losses at the gene ends were 2 bases for V and 8 bases for J; bases not matched to a gene: 17. The CDR3 length is 18 residues. CDR1 and CDR2 from the germline V gene are MNHEY and SVGEGT. The CDR3 coding sequence is TGTGCCAGCAGTTACGGGGACAGGTGGTCCCAATTTCCTGATGAGCAGTTCTTC. Residues: CASSYGDRWSQFPDEQFF.

The chain uses TRBV3-1 (or the pseudogene TRBV3-2) and TRBJ2-3; TRBD1 might be the D (5 bases). The germline CDR1 and CDR2 sequences are LGHDT and YNNKEL (reference sequence). This CDR3 has 15 amino acids. The V and J ends lost 4 bases and 4 bases respectively, with 15 bases between them. CDR3 in amino acids: CASSLLDSKADTQYF. The CDR3 bases are TGTGCCAGCAGCCTCCTAGACAGTAAAGCAGATACGCAGTATTTT.

The chain joins TRBV10-3 to TRBJ2-7; TRBD1 is a possible D gene (6 bases). V was shortened by 2 bases and J by 0 bases, with 11 bases between the two germline ends. In germline, CDR1 is ENHRY, CDR2 SYGVKD. The CDR3 length is 15 residues. This CDR3 is CAISERQVSSYEQYF. The CDR3 DNA is TGTGCCATCAGTGAGCGACAGGTCAGCTCCTACGAGCAGTACTTC.

CDR3 in DNA: TGTGCCAGCAGCTTAGGCCAGCTACTAGCGGGGTTCTCCTACGAGCAGTACTTC. It yields the protein CASSLGQLLAGFSYEQYF. This chain connects TRBV11-2 to TRBJ2-7, with 10 bases lining up with TRBD2. Germline CDR1 and CDR2: SGHAT and FQNNGV. Trimming at V came to 1 base and at J to 0 bases, leaving 9 bases not matched to a gene. The CDR3 is 18 amino acids.

This chain connects TRBV9 to TRBJ2-3, with D possibly being TRBD1 (5 bases). Trimming took 5 bases from V and 2 from J, leaving 15 bases between them. The germline V gene encodes CDR1 SGDLS and CDR2 YYNGEE. The CDR3 consists of 15 residues. The chain's CDR3 is CASSLEGANTDTQYF. The CDR3 bases are TGTGCCAGCAGTTTAGAAGGGGCCAACACAGATACGCAGTATTTT.

V gene TRBV27 combines with J gene TRBJ2-5; D possibly corresponds to TRBD2 (6 bases). Germline V CDR1 and CDR2: MNHEY, SMNVEV (reference sequence). The V and J ends lost 8 bases and 1 base respectively, with 11 bases between them. CDR3 length equals 13 residues. The DNA for the CDR3 is TGTGCCAGCCGGGACTTCGCCCAAGAGACCCAGTACTTC. Its protein product is CASRDFAQETQYF.

This chain uses TRBV14 with TRBJ1-2; TRBD1 agrees at 7 bases. Germline loops: CDR1 SGHDN, CDR2 FVKESK. V was pared by 9 bases and J by 2 bases, with 9 bases of the junction left unmatched. This CDR3 has 14 amino acids. The chain's CDR3 is CASHSGDSNYGYTF. The CDR3 region has the DNA TGTGCCAGTCATTCCGGGGACAGCAACTATGGCTACACCTTC.

This clone has a single count. The chain recombines TRBV5-4 with TRBJ1-2, with a possible D match to TRBD1 (5 bases). Germline values: CDR1 SGHNT, CDR2 YYREEE (reference sequence). The CDR3 runs to 12 residues. The ends were cut back, 5 bases at V and 8 bases at J, with 13 bases in the middle. Here the CDR3 DNA reads TGTGCCAGCAGTACAGGCTCCGAGGGCTACACCTTC. It yields the protein CASSTGSEGYTF.

The chain employs TRBV4-2 and TRBJ2-3; 8 bases agree with TRBD1. The germline V gene encodes CDR1 LGHNA and CDR2 YNFKEQ. Germline trimming cut 2 bases from V and 2 bases from J; bases unmatched to any gene: 6. The CDR3 contains 16 residues. CDR3 sequence (DNA): TGTGCCAGCAGCCAAAGTCAGACAGGGGTCACAGATACGCAGTATTTT. It codes for CASSQSQTGVTDTQYF.

The rearrangement joins TRBV5-4 to TRBJ1-1, with D possibly matching TRBD1 (5 bases). Looked up from germline, CDR1 is SGHNT and CDR2 is YYREEE (reference sequence). V was trimmed by 3 bases and J by 3 bases, leaving 6 bases between them. CDR3 length equals 12 residues. The CDR3 reads CASSWGDTEAFF. The CDR3, as DNA: TGTGCCAGCAGCTGGGGGGACACTGAAGCTTTCTTT.